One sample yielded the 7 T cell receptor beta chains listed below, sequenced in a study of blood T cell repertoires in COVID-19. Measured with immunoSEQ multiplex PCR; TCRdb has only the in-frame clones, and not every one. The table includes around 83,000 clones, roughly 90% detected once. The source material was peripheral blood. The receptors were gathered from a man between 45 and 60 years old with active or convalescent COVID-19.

The CDR3 DNA is TGTGCCAGCAGCTTAGCTCCGGGAGTGGGCGATGAGCAGTTCTTC. Its protein product is CASSLAPGVGDEQFF. The chain links TRBV7-6 to TRBJ2-1; D might be TRBD2 (6 bases). Germline V CDR1 and CDR2: SGHVS, FNYEAQ. The CDR3 loop spans 15 amino acids. V shed 0 bases and J shed 8 bases, with 14 bases lying between them.

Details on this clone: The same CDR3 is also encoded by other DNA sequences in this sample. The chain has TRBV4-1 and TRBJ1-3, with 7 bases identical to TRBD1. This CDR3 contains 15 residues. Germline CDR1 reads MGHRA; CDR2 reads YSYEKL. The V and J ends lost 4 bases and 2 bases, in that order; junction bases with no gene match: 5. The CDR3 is CASSPQTGAGNTIYF. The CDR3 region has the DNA TGCGCCAGCAGCCCACAAACAGGGGCTGGAAACACCATATATTTT.

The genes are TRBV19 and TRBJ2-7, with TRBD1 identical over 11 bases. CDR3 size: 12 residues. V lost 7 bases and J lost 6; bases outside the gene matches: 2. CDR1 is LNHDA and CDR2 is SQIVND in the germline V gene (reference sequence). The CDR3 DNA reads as TGTGCCAGTAAGGACAGGGGGCGCGAGCAGTACTTC. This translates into CASKDRGREQYF. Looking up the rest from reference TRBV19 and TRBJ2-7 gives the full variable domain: DGGITQSPKYLFRKEGQNVTLSCEQNLNHDAMYWYRQDPGQGLRLIYYSQIVNDFQKGDIAEGYSVSREKKESFPLTVTSAQKNPTAFYLCASKDRGREQYFGPGTRLTVT.

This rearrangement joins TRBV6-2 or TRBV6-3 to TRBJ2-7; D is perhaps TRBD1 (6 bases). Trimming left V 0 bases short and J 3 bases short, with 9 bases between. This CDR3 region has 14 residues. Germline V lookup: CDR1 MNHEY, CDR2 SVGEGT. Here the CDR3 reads CASSYSGTRYEQYF. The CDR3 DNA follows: TGTGCCAGCAGTTACTCGGGGACACGCTACGAGCAGTACTTC.

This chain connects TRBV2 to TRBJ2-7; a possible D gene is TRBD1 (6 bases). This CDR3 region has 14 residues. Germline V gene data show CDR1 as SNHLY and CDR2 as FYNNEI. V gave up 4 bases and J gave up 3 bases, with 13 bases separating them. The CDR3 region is CASSAGTKNYEQYF. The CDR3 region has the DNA TGTGCCAGCAGTGCGGGGACAAAAAACTACGAGCAGTACTTC.

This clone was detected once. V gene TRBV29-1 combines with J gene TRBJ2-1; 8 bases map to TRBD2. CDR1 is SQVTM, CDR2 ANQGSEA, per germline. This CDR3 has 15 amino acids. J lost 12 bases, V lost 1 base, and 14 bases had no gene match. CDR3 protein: CSVEAGAGKAGGQFF. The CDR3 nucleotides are TGCAGCGTTGAAGCCGGGGCGGGGAAGGCGGGAGGGCAGTTCTTC.

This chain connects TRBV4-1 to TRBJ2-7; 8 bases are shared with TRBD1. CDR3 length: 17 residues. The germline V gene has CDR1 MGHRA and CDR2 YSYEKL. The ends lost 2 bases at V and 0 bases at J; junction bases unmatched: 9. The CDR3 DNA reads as TGCGCCAGCAGCCAACCTCGACAGGGGTCGAGCTCCTACGAGCAGTACTTC. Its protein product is CASSQPRQGSSSYEQYF.